This T cell receptor beta chain was recorded in a study of regulatory T cells in long-lasting Graves disease (dated by TCRdb to about 2021). Regarding the complete study: In the newly diagnosed Graves' disease group, patients had been taking antithyroid drugs for less than 3 months. Patients with persistent Graves' disease were compared with patients with newly diagnosed Graves' disease using TCR sequencing and RNA sequencing of peripheral blood. A total of about 35 samples underwent TCR sequencing, from some 13 patients with persistent Graves' disease and 20 patients with newly diagnosed Graves' disease. The study was conducted in China and was registered as a clinical trial.

According to the germline V gene, CDR1 reads MDHEN and CDR2 reads SYDVKM. Its CDR3 holds 14 amino acids, cysteine through phenylalanine. CDR3 DNA only is kept here, 42 bases in frame from base 1. Explained via the paper, the time point label denotes: newly diagnosed GD, antithyroid drugs for less than 3 months. For both TCR sequencing and RNA sequencing, RNA was extracted from PBMCs in TRIzol. The diagnosis of Graves' disease followed American Thyroid Association guidelines. Patients for the study were recruited at an endocrinology department in Xi'an, China. Each patient gave around 9.2 milliliters of peripheral blood, collected in an EDTA anticoagulant tube. Ficoll Paque Plus density gradient separation was used to isolate PBMCs, and no additional T cell sorting was done. RNA quality was checked with an Agilent 2100 Bioanalyzer and agarose gel, and concentration with a NanoDrop 2000. This clonotype was seen repeatedly, ten times or more. No cognate antigen has been identified for it. The germline gene is not matched at one end of the junction; a read error may be the cause.

Overall study outcomes, separate from this receptor: Sequencing and analysis were restricted to the TCR beta chain. TRBV28, TRBJ1-2 and TRBJ2-5 were preferentially used in persistent disease, while TRBV20-1 and TRBJ2-1 were favored in newly diagnosed disease. The study examined only peripheral blood because the primary lesion, thyroid tissue, could not be accessed. Persistent Graves' disease patients showed lower TCR Shannon entropy and fewer highly expanded clones than newly diagnosed patients, suggesting clonal expansion. The authors acknowledged the small sample size as a limitation that may reduce accuracy. More public clonotypes were shared among persistent patients (roughly 2,700) than among newly diagnosed patients (under 1,000).

The library was obtained by multiplex PCR. Sequencing was carried out with an Illumina HiSeq 4000. TCR beta libraries were built with iRepertoire HTBI primers and Arm-PCR amplification of CDR3 regions. Before sequencing, the PCR products underwent gel purification. The study's processing was this. Gene usage analysis of CDR3 amino acid clonotypes used the 55 to 65 TRBV and 14 TRBJ segments found across samples. Filtered high-quality paired reads were merged into contigs using COPE and FqMerger. BLAST was used to align contigs to the IMGT TRBV, TRBD and TRBJ reference genes, and CDR3 was defined following IMGT. Clonotypes above 0.1% frequency were classified as highly expanded clones. Repertoire diversity was measured by Shannon entropy, and V-J evenness by the Gini coefficient. A clonotype was considered public if more than one individual shared it. TCRdb applied fastp at Q25 and MiXCR to the public reads, then kept only in-frame beta chains. Records with the same CDR3 protein are collapsed into one entry carrying the most frequent genes and DNA. The V and J calls and clone size are TCRdb's, not the authors'. This sample holds 250,000 or so distinct CDR3 sequences; around 20% were observed only once. The ten most abundant clones make up roughly 14% of the sample.

This clonotype originated in a female donor with Graves disease. This specimen was peripheral blood mononuclear cells (PBMCs), taken at new diagnosis, from a patient treated with antithyroid drugs. The chain joins TRBV28 to TRBJ1-1, with TRBD1 as a weak D call on 6 bases. The CDR3 sequence is CASGLRGMWTEAFF. The nucleotide sequence is given as TGTGCCAGCGGTTTGAGGGGGATGTGGACTGAAGCTTTCTTT.